Each of the 21 T cell receptor beta chains below was sequenced from the same sample in a study of cytomegalovirus exposure and HLA in healthy donors. Amplification used 60 Vbeta primers and 13 Jbeta primers. Produced via immunoSEQ multiplex PCR; TCRdb's table is partial and in-frame only. The sample lists some 120,000 clones, just under 75% seen once, with less than 5% in the top ten. The sequenced sample consisted of PBMCs. The receptors shown here come from a man in his sixties in good health and CMV-seropositive.

The CDR3 DNA reads TGTGCCAGCAGTTTCCTAAAGGGGACTCCCCTTCTCCAAGAGACCCAGTACTTC. This codes for CASSFLKGTPLLQETQYF. The rearrangement uses TRBV27 and TRBJ2-5, with D tentatively TRBD2 (6 bases). V shed 3 bases and J shed 1 base, with 21 bases lying between them. CDR1 is MNHEY, CDR2 SMNVEV, per germline (reference sequence). The CDR3 consists of 18 residues.

This chain uses TRBV29-1 with TRBJ2-7; unclear D gene. Germline-derived CDR1 and CDR2 are SQVTM and ANQGSEA. Trimming stripped 3 bases from V and 3 bases from J, with 18 bases between. This CDR3 is 15 amino acids long. The chain's CDR3 is CSVDARGGIYYEQYF. The CDR3 DNA reads as TGCAGCGTTGATGCTCGAGGTGGCATCTACTACGAGCAGTACTTC.

The CDR3 protein is CASSLDSYNSPLHF. Here the CDR3 DNA reads TGTGCCAGCAGTTTAGACAGCTATAATTCACCCCTCCACTTT. The chain links TRBV27 to TRBJ1-6; TRBD1 might be the D (5 bases). The CDR3 has 14 residues. The germline V gene encodes CDR1 MNHEY and CDR2 SMNVEV (reference sequence). Trimming removed 2 bases from V and 3 bases from J, with 5 bases in between.

This chain connects TRBV14 to TRBJ2-7; a weak D match, TRBD2 (6 bases). The V end was cut by 4 bases, the J end by 3 bases, with 19 bases between. Germline V gene data show CDR1 as SGHDN and CDR2 as FVKESK. This CDR3 is 16 amino acids long. CDR3 sequence reads: CASSRLPQAGNYEQYF. CDR3 nucleotide sequence: TGTGCCAGCAGCCGCCTCCCCCAGGCGGGGAACTACGAGCAGTACTTC.

This clone was observed once. The CDR3 DNA follows: TGTGCCAGCAGCGCGACAGCTAACTACGAGCAGTACTTC. Amino acids: CASSATANYEQYF. V gene TRBV9 combines with J gene TRBJ2-7; possibly TRBD1 for D (5 bases). With 3 bases removed from V and 3 bases from J, the gap between germline ends came to 10 bases. Germline-derived CDR1 and CDR2 are SGDLS and YYNGEE. The CDR3 runs 13 residues.

This clone has only a few counts. V gene TRBV7-6 combines with J gene TRBJ2-7, with a weak D call TRBD1 (5 bases). Per the germline V gene, CDR1 is SGHVS and CDR2 is FNYEAQ. V was trimmed by 1 base and J by 5 bases, leaving 9 bases between them. The CDR3 sequence is 13 residues long. CDR3 residues: CASSLGRVHEQYF. CDR3 DNA sequence: TGTGCCAGCAGCTTAGGCAGGGTTCACGAGCAGTACTTC.

The chain uses TRBV9 and TRBJ1-2; no definite D call. Germline V CDR1 and CDR2: SGDLS, YYNGEE. The CDR3 covers 13 residues. V shed 3 bases and J shed 2 bases, with 8 bases lying between them. CDR3 amino acids: CASSESVNYGYTF. In nucleotides, the CDR3 is TGTGCCAGCAGCGAATCCGTGAACTATGGCTACACCTTC. Full variable domain (rest looked up from reference TRBV9 and TRBJ1-2): DSGVTQTPKHLITATGQRVTLRCSPRSGDLSVYWYQQSLDQGLQFLIQYYNGEERAKGNILERFSAQQFPDLHSELNLSSLELGDSALYFCASSESVNYGYTFGSGTRLTVV.

The chain combines TRBV10-2 with TRBJ1-5, with D possibly TRBD1 on 6 matching bases. The V and J ends lost 4 bases and 7 bases respectively, with 11 bases between them. Germline CDR1 and CDR2: WSHSY and SAAADI. The length of the CDR3 is 13 residues. The CDR3 loop reads CASSGTGNQPQHF. CDR3 sequence (DNA): TGCGCCAGCAGTGGAACAGGGAACCAGCCCCAGCATTTT.

The gene calls are TRBV18 and TRBJ1-2, with D possibly being TRBD1 (5 bases). In germline, CDR1 is KGHSH, CDR2 LQKENI. Deletions cut 8 bases from V and 8 bases from J, with 27 bases between. The CDR3 sequence is 16 residues long. CDR3 residues: CASASRQFTPMWGYTF. DNA of the CDR3: TGTGCCAGCGCCAGCCGACAGTTTACCCCTATGTGGGGCTACACCTTC.

The chain carries TRBV2 and TRBJ1-6; 8 bases are a match to TRBD1. This CDR3 has 11 residues. Trimming cost V 7 bases and J 15 bases; bases outside gene matches: 5. The germline V gene has CDR1 SNHLY and CDR2 FYNNEI. The CDR3 sequence is CASNPGTGLHF. The CDR3 coding sequence is TGTGCCAGCAACCCCGGGACAGGCCTCCACTTT. Full variable domain (missing parts from reference TRBV2 and TRBJ1-6): EPEVTQTPSHQVTQMGQEVILRCVPISNHLYFYWYRQILGQKVEFLVSFYNNEISEKSEIFDDQFSVERPDGSNFTLKIRSTKLEDSAMYFCASNPGTGLHFGNGTRLTVT.

The chain links TRBV19 to TRBJ2-3, with 9 positions matching TRBD2. CDR3 length equals 15 residues. Germline loops: CDR1 LNHDA, CDR2 SQIVND (reference sequence). V shed 6 bases, J shed 1 base, and the junction held 5 bases outside the gene matches. The CDR3 sequence is CASSPSSGGTDTQYF. The CDR3 DNA reads as TGTGCCAGTAGCCCTTCTAGCGGGGGCACAGATACGCAGTATTTT.

This clone was counted a few times. The rearrangement uses TRBV7-2 and TRBJ1-6; a possible D gene is TRBD1 (5 bases). From germline, CDR1 is SGHTA and CDR2 FQGNSA. The V end was cut by 7 bases, the J end by 9 bases, with 19 bases between. The CDR3 has 15 amino acids. CDR3 nucleotide sequence: TGTGCCAGCACCGGAGACAGTCTAGGGATTTCACCCCTCCACTTT. It encodes CASTGDSLGISPLHF. The full variable domain, its missing parts supplied by reference TRBV7-2 and TRBJ1-6, is GAGVSQSPSNKVTEKGKDVELRCDPISGHTALYWYRQSLGQGLEFLIYFQGNSAPDKSGLPSDRFSAERTGGSVSTLTIQRTQQEDSAVYLCASTGDSLGISPLHFGNGTRLTVT.

The genes are TRBV18 and TRBJ1-2, with 8 bases that match TRBD1. The V gene end was trimmed by 3 bases and the J gene end by 5 bases; junction bases not matched to a gene: 8. Germline CDR1 and CDR2: KGHSH and LQKENI. This CDR3 spans 15 amino acids. In nucleotides, the CDR3 is TGTGCCAGCTCACCGAGAATACAGGGGGAATATGGCTACACCTTC. Residues: CASSPRIQGEYGYTF.

The V gene is TRBV11-2, the J gene TRBJ2-1; 8 bases line up with TRBD2. There are 16 residues in the CDR3. Germline values: CDR1 SGHAT, CDR2 FQNNGV. The ends lost 7 bases at V and 0 bases at J; junction bases unmatched: 8. CDR3 coding DNA: TGTGCCAGCAACCAAATAGCGGGACCCTCCTACAATGAGCAGTTCTTC. It yields the protein CASNQIAGPSYNEQFF.

This clone was seen just once. The V and J genes are TRBV7-2 and TRBJ1-6; tentatively, D is TRBD1 (6 bases). There are 15 residues in the CDR3. Germline assignment: CDR1 SGHTA and CDR2 FQGNSA. V lost 5 bases, J lost 7 bases, and 15 bases lay in between. CDR3 nucleotides: TGTGCCAGCAGCCCCGGACAGTCTATAAATTCACCCCTCCACTTT. Residues: CASSPGQSINSPLHF.

This clone has just one count. The chain combines TRBV25-1 with TRBJ1-2; TRBD1 might be the D (5 bases). Between the trimmed V and J ends, which lost 8 bases and 6 bases, there was a span of 16 bases. Germline V gives CDR1 MGHDK, CDR2 SYGVNS. The CDR3 contains 13 residues. CDR3 nucleotides: TGTGCCAGCCCTAAAGACAGTTTCGATGGCTACACCTTC. It translates to CASPKDSFDGYTF.

As concerns this clone: Within the sample, other DNA sequences also encode this same CDR3. The chain is built from TRBV29-1 and TRBJ2-5; D is possibly TRBD1 (6 bases). The CDR3 consists of 18 residues. CDR1 and CDR2 from the germline V gene are SQVTM and ANQGSEA. Trimming stripped 0 bases from V and 1 base from J, with 21 bases between. This CDR3 is CSVEDPPVPGHIQETQYF. The CDR3 DNA follows: TGCAGCGTTGAAGATCCTCCGGTCCCGGGACACATCCAAGAGACCCAGTACTTC.

The gene calls are TRBV30 and TRBJ1-2; no clear D. Trimming cost V 6 bases and J 4 bases, with 12 bases left between them. CDR3 length equals 12 residues. CDR1 is GTSNPN, CDR2 SVGIG, per germline (reference sequence). CDR3 sequence reads: CACLSRSYGYTF. In DNA, the CDR3 is TGTGCCTGTCTATCTAGGAGCTATGGCTACACCTTC.

This chain uses TRBV7-6 with TRBJ2-1; D possibly corresponds to TRBD1 (7 bases). This CDR3 is built from 15 residues. V lost 5 bases, J lost 8 bases, and 19 bases lay in between. Germline V CDR1 and CDR2: SGHVS, FNYEAQ. CDR3 in amino acids: CASSALHDREDEQFF. CDR3 coding DNA: TGTGCCAGCAGCGCCCTACACGACAGGGAGGATGAGCAGTTCTTC.

This clone was found once. The chain recombines TRBV2 with TRBJ1-1; unclear D gene. V lost 0 bases to trimming and J lost 3 bases, with 8 bases between them. CDR3 length equals 14 residues. Germline-derived CDR1 and CDR2 are SNHLY and FYNNEI. In nucleotides, the CDR3 is TGTGCCAGCAGTGAAGCGTTTCTTGACACTGAAGCTTTCTTT. Translation: CASSEAFLDTEAFF.

J is TRBJ2-2 and V is TRBV10-3; 12 positions match TRBD2. Germline assignment: CDR1 ENHRY and CDR2 SYGVKD. V lost 2 bases, J lost 0 bases, and 7 bases stayed unmatched. There are 19 residues in the CDR3. CDR3 DNA: TGTGCCATCAGTGAGCAACCTAGCGGGGGGGTAGCGAACACCGGGGAGCTGTTTTTT. Its protein is CAISEQPSGGVANTGELFF.